These 24 T cell receptor beta chains were sequenced from one sample in a study of T cell repertoires in cytomegalovirus infection. No antigen has been assigned to these receptors. From the reads, TCRdb called clonotypes with MiXCR, one entry per CDR3 protein. The table shows some 150,000 distinct CDR3 sequences, with around 32% occurring only once. The specimen comprised CD8+ T cells from cultured PBMCs, sampled from culture after CMV antigen stimulation. All receptors come from a human donor in good health (CMV status not recorded). Some clones in this sample may be carry-over from other donors' samples.

This clonotype has more than one count but fewer than ten. The rearrangement links TRBV5-3 to TRBJ1-5; D gene ambiguous. TRBV5-3 is an ORF for which the function is uncertain. Between the trimmed V and J ends, which lost 4 bases and 7 bases, there was a span of 18 bases. The CDR3 is 15 residues long. CDR3 amino acids: CARSPGGRAGQPQHF. As DNA, the CDR3 is TGTGCCAGAAGCCCCGGTGGGAGGGCGGGCCAGCCCCAGCATTTT.

The rearrangement uses TRBV4-1 and TRBJ2-1; the D gene could be TRBD1 or TRBD2 (6 bases each). Trimming took 5 bases from V and 8 from J, leaving 22 bases between them. CDR3 length: 16 amino acids. CDR1 is MGHRA and CDR2 is YSYEKL in the germline V gene. The CDR3 DNA sequence: TGCGCCAGCAGCTCAAGGAGGGGGGCTCCTATGGATGAGCAGTTCTTC. This encodes CASSSRRGAPMDEQFF.

This clonotype was detected ten times or more. This sequence joins TRBV24-1 and TRBJ2-2, with a tentative D call TRBD1 (5 bases). V was trimmed by 8 bases and J by 4 bases, leaving 19 bases between them. The CDR3 is 16 residues long. Germline CDR1 is KGHDR and CDR2 is SFDVKD. The CDR3 region is CATMDTTLSGTGELFF. The CDR3 DNA is TGTGCCACCATGGACACAACCCTTTCAGGCACCGGGGAGCTGTTTTTT.

J is TRBJ1-1 and V is TRBV19, with TRBD1 as a possible D gene (5 bases). Trimming removed 7 bases at V and 0 bases at J, with 15 bases between. Looked up from germline, CDR1 is LNHDA and CDR2 is SQIVND (reference sequence). The CDR3 spans 15 residues. The CDR3: CASIWDASMNTEAFF. In DNA, the CDR3 is TGTGCCAGTATCTGGGACGCAAGTATGAACACTGAAGCTTTCTTT.

This clonotype has a single count. The DNA for the CDR3 is TGTGCCAGCAGCCCCGTACGGAGGCTAAACACTGAAGCTTTCTTT. This sequence encodes CASSPVRRLNTEAFF. This chain links TRBV6-5 with TRBJ1-1; D remains ambiguous. The germline gives CDR1 MNHEY, CDR2 SVGAGI. Trimming removed 6 bases from V and 2 bases from J, with 16 bases in between. The CDR3 sequence is 15 residues long.

V gene TRBV20-1 combines with J gene TRBJ2-3, with unresolved D. This CDR3 comprises 16 residues. Looked up from germline, CDR1 is DFQATT and CDR2 is SNEGSKA (reference sequence). V lost 0 bases and J 4 bases, leaving 17 bases between the germline ends. The DNA for the CDR3 is TGCAGTGCTAGAGATAAAGACACCTCCCGGGCAGATACGCAGTATTTT. Translation: CSARDKDTSRADTQYF.

This clonotype was seen more than once but under ten times. The V call is TRBV7-9, the J call TRBJ1-2, with 7 bases lining up with TRBD1. V shed 5 bases, J shed 8 bases, and the junction held 14 bases outside the gene matches. The CDR3 loop spans 15 amino acids. Germline V gene data show CDR1 as SEHNR and CDR2 as FQNEAQ (reference sequence). The CDR3 bases are TGTGCCAGCAGCCCACCCGTGACAGGGTTGAGGGGCTACACCTTC. This translates into CASSPPVTGLRGYTF.

The chain has TRBV6-6 and TRBJ2-5; D is ambiguous. Germline-derived CDR1 and CDR2 are MNHNY and SVGAGI (reference sequence). There are 17 residues in the CDR3. The V end was cut by 6 bases, the J end by 2 bases, with 22 bases between. The CDR3 loop is CASSYIRPVSVQETQYF. The CDR3, as DNA: TGTGCCAGCAGCTACATCCGTCCGGTCTCCGTTCAAGAGACCCAGTACTTC.

The J gene is TRBJ2-3, the V gene TRBV6-6; D is perhaps TRBD2 (5 bases). Trimming cost V 0 bases and J 4 bases, with 11 bases left between them. This CDR3 is built from 15 residues. Per the germline V gene, CDR1 is MNHNY and CDR2 is SVGAGI (reference sequence). The CDR3 coding sequence is TGTGCCAGCAGTTACTCGAGTAGCGCGGCAGATACGCAGTATTTT. Amino acids: CASSYSSSAADTQYF.

V usage is TRBV7-9 and J usage is TRBJ2-7; 7 positions match TRBD1. Losses at the gene ends were 1 base for V and 6 bases for J; bases not matched to a gene: 3. Germline V lookup: CDR1 SEHNR, CDR2 FQNEAQ (reference sequence). This CDR3 is 13 amino acids long. The CDR3 DNA follows: TGTGCCAGCAGCTTAGAGACAGGGCCCGAGCAGTACTTC. Its translation is CASSLETGPEQYF.

As to this clonotype: One junction end does not reproduce the germline sequence, and a read error may be involved. V usage is TRBV20-1 and J usage is TRBJ1-3; D uncertain. The CDR3 loop spans 13 amino acids. Germline CDR1 is DFQATT and CDR2 is SNEGSKA (reference sequence). The chain's CDR3 is CSARDTVGNTIYF. CDR3 sequence (DNA): TGCAGTGCCAGAGACACGGTCGGAAACACCATATATTTT.

This clonotype was detected many times. V is TRBV5-6 and J is TRBJ2-7; the match to TRBD1 covers 9 bases. Germline CDR1 is SGHDT and CDR2 is YYEEEE. J was trimmed by 1 base and V by 4 bases; bases with no gene match: 6. The CDR3 is made up of 15 amino acids. CDR3 region: CASSPGQGRSYEQYF. The CDR3 bases are TGTGCCAGCAGCCCGGGACAGGGTCGGTCCTACGAGCAGTACTTC.

V gene TRBV6-1 combines with J gene TRBJ2-7; 9 bases are a match to TRBD2. The CDR3 totals 16 residues. V lost 8 bases, J lost 6 bases, and 17 bases stayed unmatched. Germline assignment: CDR1 MNHNS and CDR2 SASEGT. The CDR3 protein is CASPPGGLAKGGEQYF. In nucleotides, the CDR3 is TGTGCCAGCCCCCCCGGGGGACTAGCAAAGGGCGGCGAGCAGTACTTC.

V and J are TRBV10-3 and TRBJ2-7, with 11 bases matching TRBD1. The ends lost 6 bases at V and 5 bases at J; junction bases unmatched: 6. CDR1 is ENHRY and CDR2 is SYGVKD in the germline V gene. This CDR3 region has 14 residues. The DNA for the CDR3 is TGTGCCATCAGCGGACAGGGGGCGATTCACGAGCAGTACTTC. Its translation: CAISGQGAIHEQYF.

This rearrangement joins TRBV7-9 to TRBJ1-1; D uncertain. The germline V and J ends were trimmed by 1 base and 5 bases, with 14 bases remaining between them. CDR3 length equals 15 residues. Per germline, CDR1 SEHNR and CDR2 FQNEAQ (reference sequence). The CDR3 DNA reads as TGTGCCAGCAGCTTAGAGTGGGGTGTAAGGACTGAAGCTTTCTTT. Its protein product is CASSLEWGVRTEAFF.

This clonotype was recorded many times. V usage is TRBV19 and J usage is TRBJ2-5; tentatively, D is TRBD2 (6 bases). V was shortened by 5 bases and J by 4 bases, with 11 bases between the two germline ends. The CDR3 contains 13 residues. Per the germline V gene, CDR1 is LNHDA and CDR2 is SQIVND (reference sequence). The CDR3 region has the DNA TGTGCCAGTAGTGCGACTAGAGGAGAGACCCAGTACTTC. It yields the protein CASSATRGETQYF.

Many counts were recorded for this clonotype. The chain is built from TRBV6-1 and TRBJ2-7, with D tentatively TRBD1 (6 bases). Germline assignment: CDR1 MNHNS and CDR2 SASEGT. This CDR3 is built from 15 residues. V dropped 3 bases and J dropped 0 bases, with 12 bases sitting between them. CDR3 in amino acids: CASSDRQASSYEQYF. DNA of the CDR3: TGTGCCAGCAGTGACCGACAGGCGAGCTCCTACGAGCAGTACTTC.

This clonotype has more than one count but fewer than ten. The chain links TRBV9 to TRBJ2-3; TRBD2 aligns across 7 bases. Germline V lookup: CDR1 SGDLS, CDR2 YYNGEE. CDR3 size: 16 residues. The J segment lost 1 base and the V segment lost 1 base, leaving 6 bases of the junction unmatched. Here the CDR3 reads CASSVFAGEGTDTQYF. In DNA, the CDR3 is TGTGCCAGCAGCGTATTTGCGGGGGAGGGCACAGATACGCAGTATTTT.

This clonotype was picked up a small number of times. CDR3 DNA: TGCAGTGCTAGACTGGCGACAGTTCCATATCAGCCCCAGCATTTT. Translating it yields CSARLATVPYQPQHF. The chain couples TRBV20-1 to TRBJ1-5; the D gene is possibly TRBD1 (5 bases). Germline CDR1 is DFQATT and CDR2 is SNEGSKA (reference sequence). The V end was cut by 2 bases, the J end by 5 bases, with 16 bases between. CDR3 size: 15 residues.

This clonotype was seen more than once but under ten times. V gene TRBV28 combines with J gene TRBJ1-5, with 9 bases lining up with TRBD1. Per the germline V gene, CDR1 is MDHEN and CDR2 is SYDVKM. This CDR3 spans 14 amino acids. With 3 bases clipped from V and 7 bases from J, the junction kept 4 bases outside the gene matches. Here the CDR3 reads CASSFGQGPQPQHF. The DNA for the CDR3 is TGTGCCAGCAGTTTCGGACAGGGGCCACAGCCCCAGCATTTT.

This chain links TRBV19 with TRBJ2-2, with 8 bases identical to TRBD1. Germline loops: CDR1 LNHDA, CDR2 SQIVND (reference sequence). The CDR3 covers 15 residues. Losses at the gene ends were 7 bases for V and 4 bases for J; bases not matched to a gene: 8. The CDR3 DNA follows: TGTGCCAGTACCCTCCAGGGGGCCGGCACCGGGGAGCTGTTTTTT. This codes for CASTLQGAGTGELFF.

This clonotype has just a few counts. The V call is TRBV24-1, the J call TRBJ2-1; D ambiguous. With 5 bases removed from V and 5 bases from J, the gap between germline ends came to 9 bases. The germline gives CDR1 KGHDR, CDR2 SFDVKD. CDR3 length: 13 amino acids. In nucleotides, the CDR3 is TGTGCCACCAGTGGTGGCAGCAACAATGAGCAGTTCTTC. Encoded protein: CATSGGSNNEQFF.

The CDR3 DNA follows: TGTGCCAGCCGACAGGGGGCAACCGGGGAGCTGTTTTTT. This sequence encodes CASRQGATGELFF. The chain employs TRBV27 and TRBJ2-2, with TRBD1 matching over 10 bases. The V gene's germline CDR1 is MNHEY and CDR2 SMNVEV (reference sequence). The CDR3 is made up of 13 amino acids. V lost 8 bases to trimming and J lost 5 bases; unmatched junction nucleotides: 2.

This clonotype was found a few times. The chain recombines TRBV27 with TRBJ2-1; the D gene is possibly TRBD1 (6 bases). Trimming stripped 2 bases from V and 3 bases from J, with 20 bases between. Per germline, CDR1 MNHEY and CDR2 SMNVEV (reference sequence). The CDR3 loop spans 18 amino acids. The CDR3 spells CASSLNHPLQGYYNEQFF. The CDR3 DNA sequence: TGTGCCAGCAGTTTAAACCACCCCCTACAGGGCTACTACAATGAGCAGTTCTTC.